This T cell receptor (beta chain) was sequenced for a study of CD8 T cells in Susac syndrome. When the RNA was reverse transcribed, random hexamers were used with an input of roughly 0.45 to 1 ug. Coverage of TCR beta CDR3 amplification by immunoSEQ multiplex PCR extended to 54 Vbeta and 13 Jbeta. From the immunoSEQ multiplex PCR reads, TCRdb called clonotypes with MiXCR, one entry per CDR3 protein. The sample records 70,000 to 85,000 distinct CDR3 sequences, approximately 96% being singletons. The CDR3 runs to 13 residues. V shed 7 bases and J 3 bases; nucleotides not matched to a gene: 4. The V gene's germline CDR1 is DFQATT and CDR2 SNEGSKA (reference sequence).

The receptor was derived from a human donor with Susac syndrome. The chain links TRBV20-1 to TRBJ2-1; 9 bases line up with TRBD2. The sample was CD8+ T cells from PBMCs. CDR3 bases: TGCAGTGGGGGCGGGGGGGACTACAATGAGCAGTTCTTC. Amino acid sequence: CSGGGGDYNEQFF.